This entry lists 19 T cell receptor beta chains sequenced from one sample in a study of cytomegalovirus exposure and HLA in healthy donors. 13 Jbeta primers and 60 Vbeta primers were used for the PCR. The protocol was immunoSEQ multiplex PCR, while the TCRdb copy is restricted to in-frame clones and leaves out a portion. The sample consists of about 98,000 clones, 70% to 80% of them appearing once. Sequencing input: PBMCs. The receptors originated from a man in his 60s in good health and CMV-seropositive.

This clone was recorded only once. The gene calls are TRBV2 and TRBJ1-6; D unclear. Per germline, CDR1 SNHLY and CDR2 FYNNEI. V was trimmed by 4 bases and J by 5 bases, leaving 18 bases between them. The CDR3 runs to 17 residues. CDR3 loop: CASSAGEGTLNNSPLHF. CDR3 DNA sequence: TGTGCCAGCAGTGCAGGAGAGGGAACCCTCAATAATTCACCCCTCCACTTT. The complete variable domain, with remaining parts taken from reference TRBV2 and TRBJ1-6, reads EPEVTQTPSHQVTQMGQEVILRCVPISNHLYFYWYRQILGQKVEFLVSFYNNEISEKSEIFDDQFSVERPDGSNFTLKIRSTKLEDSAMYFCASSAGEGTLNNSPLHFGNGTRLTVT.

The chain links TRBV12-5 to TRBJ1-5, with TRBD1 matching over 12 bases. V was pared by 5 bases and J by 11 bases, with 10 bases of the junction left unmatched. The CDR3 runs to 15 residues. Germline V lookup: CDR1 LGHNT, CDR2 FRNRAP. Here the CDR3 DNA reads TGTGCTAGTGGTAAGGGGACAGGGGGCAAAATGACCCAGCATTTT. Its protein product is CASGKGTGGKMTQHF.

This clone was recorded only once. J is TRBJ2-2 and V is TRBV27; 14 bases are a match to TRBD2. This CDR3 has 18 residues. The V gene's germline CDR1 is MNHEY and CDR2 SMNVEV (reference sequence). V dropped 4 bases and J dropped 0; count of bases not matched to a gene: 4. The CDR3 DNA sequence: TGTGCCAGCAGTTCGGGACTAGCGGGGGCGACGAACACCGGGGAGCTGTTTTTT. This translates into CASSSGLAGATNTGELFF.

In this sample, this clone turned up a few times. This chain joins TRBV7-8 and TRBJ1-1; D remains unclear. CDR3 length: 17 amino acids. V lost 1 base to trimming and J lost 5 bases, with 20 bases between them. Germline CDR1 SGHVS, CDR2 FQNEAQ. CDR3: CASSLGTVLGRRTEAFF. The CDR3 region has the DNA TGTGCCAGCAGCTTAGGGACTGTACTTGGAAGGAGAACTGAAGCTTTCTTT. Using reference TRBV7-8 and TRBJ1-1 for the parts outside the CDR3, the full variable domain is GAGVSQSPRYKVAKRGQDVALRCDPISGHVSLFWYQQALGQGPEFLTYFQNEAQLDKSGLPSDRFFAERPEGSVSTLKIQRTQQEDSAVYLCASSLGTVLGRRTEAFFGQGTRLTVV.

This clone was counted once. CDR3: CAWTTASYSPLHF. The DNA of the CDR3 is TGTGCCTGGACGACAGCTTCCTATTCACCCCTCCACTTT. V and J are TRBV30 and TRBJ1-6; perhaps TRBD1 as D (5 bases). This CDR3 contains 13 residues. CDR1 is GTSNPN, CDR2 SVGIG, per germline (reference sequence). The V gene lost 4 bases and the J gene lost 8 bases, with 12 bases spanning the gap.

The gene calls are TRBV5-6 and TRBJ1-2; possibly TRBD1 for D (6 bases). The CDR3 loop spans 13 amino acids. Germline assignment: CDR1 SGHDT and CDR2 YYEEEE. Trimming removed 0 bases from V and 8 bases from J, with 11 bases in between. The CDR3 bases are TGTGCCAGCAGCTTGGTATCTGGGGGCGGCTACACCTTC. It translates to CASSLVSGGGYTF. The full variable domain, completed using reference TRBV5-6 and TRBJ1-2, is DAGVTQSPTHLIKTRGQQVTLRCSPKSGHDTVSWYQQALGQGPQFIFQYYEEEERQRGNFPDRFSGHQFPNYSSELNVNALLLGDSALYLCASSLVSGGGYTFGSGTRLTVV.

The rearrangement uses TRBV27 and TRBJ2-2, with 10 bases identical to TRBD2. Germline values: CDR1 MNHEY, CDR2 SMNVEV (reference sequence). Trimming cost V 7 bases and J 7 bases; bases outside gene matches: 12. This CDR3 spans 16 amino acids. CDR3 sequence (DNA): TGTGCCAGCACTCCCGGAGCGGGGGGGCTTGTCGGGGAGCTGTTTTTT. Amino acids: CASTPGAGGLVGELFF.

The chain combines TRBV28 with TRBJ1-2, with a possible D match to TRBD1 (6 bases). Germline CDR1 and CDR2: MDHEN and SYDVKM. The CDR3 is 17 amino acids. Trimming shortened V by 6 bases and J by 8 bases, and 28 bases separated the two germline ends. CDR3 nucleotide sequence: TGTGCCAGCAGCACAGGGACCTTTCAGGGAGGGGGTCGGGGCTACACCTTC. It encodes CASSTGTFQGGGRGYTF.

This clone was observed a single time. This rearrangement joins TRBV5-4 to TRBJ2-5, with 8 bases fitting TRBD2. V lost 4 bases to trimming and J lost 5 bases; unmatched junction nucleotides: 10. This CDR3 region has 15 residues. Per the germline V gene, CDR1 is SGHNT and CDR2 is YYREEE (reference sequence). The CDR3 reads CASSPRVGGAETQYF. CDR3 DNA sequence: TGTGCCAGCAGCCCGCGTGTCGGGGGGGCGGAGACCCAGTACTTC. The variable domain in full, completed from reference TRBV5-4 and TRBJ2-5, reads ETGVTQSPTHLIKTRGQQVTLRCSSQSGHNTVSWYQQALGQGPQFIFQYYREEENGRGNFPPRFSGLQFPNYSSELNVNALELDDSALYLCASSPRVGGAETQYFGPGTRLLVL.

The CDR3 DNA is TGTGCCAGCTCACCGGGACAGGGTAGCGAGCAGTACTTC. Its translation: CASSPGQGSEQYF. The chain recombines TRBV18 with TRBJ2-7; 9 bases agree with TRBD1. Trimming at V came to 3 bases and at J to 6 bases, leaving 3 bases not matched to a gene. This CDR3 comprises 13 residues. The germline V gene has CDR1 KGHSH and CDR2 LQKENI.

The rearrangement links TRBV6-6 to TRBJ2-1, with 13 nucleotides matching TRBD2. The germline V gene encodes CDR1 MNHNY and CDR2 SVGAGI (reference sequence). Trimming removed 3 bases from V and 6 bases from J; junction bases left unmatched: 5. CDR3 length: 16 residues. The CDR3 is CASSYRLAGGFNEQFF. The DNA for the CDR3 is TGTGCCAGCAGTTATAGACTAGCGGGGGGATTCAATGAGCAGTTCTTC.

This chain uses TRBV2 with TRBJ2-7; TRBD1 is a possible D gene (5 bases). The germline V gene encodes CDR1 SNHLY and CDR2 FYNNEI. The ends were cut back, 7 bases at V and 4 bases at J, with 11 bases in the middle. The CDR3 contains 12 residues. The CDR3 nucleotides are TGTGCCAGCACTGACAGATCATACGAGCAGTACTTC. Translated: CASTDRSYEQYF.

The sample holds a few counts of this clone. The genes are TRBV19 and TRBJ2-7, with D tentatively TRBD2 (6 bases). V was cut by 2 bases and J by 7 bases, with 9 bases left in between. Germline V lookup: CDR1 LNHDA, CDR2 SQIVND (reference sequence). The CDR3 covers 12 residues. Here the CDR3 reads CASSIIAGEQYF. In nucleotides, the CDR3 is TGTGCCAGTAGTATAATCGCGGGGGAGCAGTACTTC.

This chain joins TRBV6-6 and TRBJ2-5, with TRBD2 matching 8 bases. The germline V gene has CDR1 MNHNY and CDR2 SVGAGI (reference sequence). The junction had 7 bases not matched to a gene; V was cut back by 5 bases and J by 5 bases. The CDR3 covers 14 residues. The CDR3 nucleotides are TGTGCCAGCAGTCCACCGACTAGCGCGGAGACCCAGTACTTC. This sequence encodes CASSPPTSAETQYF.

The V and J genes are TRBV2 and TRBJ2-1, with D perhaps TRBD2 (6 bases). Trimming removed 5 bases at V and 4 bases at J, with 15 bases between. The CDR3 has 15 amino acids. Germline assignment: CDR1 SNHLY and CDR2 FYNNEI. Here the CDR3 DNA reads TGTGCCAGCAGTCCGGGACTCCCGGAGTACAATGAGCAGTTCTTC. Amino acids: CASSPGLPEYNEQFF.

In this sample, this clone turned up once. This chain connects TRBV19 to TRBJ1-2; tentatively, D is TRBD1 (5 bases). V shed 2 bases and J shed 7 bases, with 17 bases lying between them. The germline V gene encodes CDR1 LNHDA and CDR2 SQIVND (reference sequence). CDR3 length equals 15 residues. The chain's CDR3 is CASSIRPDSEAGYTF. DNA of the CDR3: TGTGCCAGTAGTATACGCCCCGACAGTGAAGCTGGCTACACCTTC.

The chain uses TRBV5-4 and TRBJ2-3; a weak D match, TRBD2 (7 bases). Trimming cost V 3 bases and J 0 bases, with 11 bases left between them. In germline, CDR1 is SGHNT, CDR2 YYREEE (reference sequence). There are 15 residues in the CDR3. The CDR3 loop is CASSWGGFSTDTQYF. The CDR3 region has the DNA TGTGCCAGCAGCTGGGGGGGCTTTAGCACAGATACGCAGTATTTT.

The chain employs TRBV21-1 and TRBJ2-2; the table's TRBD2 call for D was not verified on the DNA. TRBV21-1 is assigned pseudogene status. This CDR3 is 18 amino acids long. The CDR3 here is CASSKPGTSYNFTGELFF. CDR3 DNA sequence: TGTGCCAGCAGCAAGCCAGGGACTAGCTATAATTTTACCGGGGAGCTGTTTTTT.

The gene calls are TRBV5-1 and TRBJ2-7, with TRBD2 identical over 8 bases. CDR3 length: 15 residues. Germline CDR1 reads SGHRS; CDR2 reads YFSETQ. The ends lost 3 bases at V and 2 bases at J; junction bases unmatched: 7. CDR3 DNA sequence: TGCGCCAGCAGCTCCGGACTAGCTCCAGCCTACGAGCAGTACTTC. Translation: CASSSGLAPAYEQYF.